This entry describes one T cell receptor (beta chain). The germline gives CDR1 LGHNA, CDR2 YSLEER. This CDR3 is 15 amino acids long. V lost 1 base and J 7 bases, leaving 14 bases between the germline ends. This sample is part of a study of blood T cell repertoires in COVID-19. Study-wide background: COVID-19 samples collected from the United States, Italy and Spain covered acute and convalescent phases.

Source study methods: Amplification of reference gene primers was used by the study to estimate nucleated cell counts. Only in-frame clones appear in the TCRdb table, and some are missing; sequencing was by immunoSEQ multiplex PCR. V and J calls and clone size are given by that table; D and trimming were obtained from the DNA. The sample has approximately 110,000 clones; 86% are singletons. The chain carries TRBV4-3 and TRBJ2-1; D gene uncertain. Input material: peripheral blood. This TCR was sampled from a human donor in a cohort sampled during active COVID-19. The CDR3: CASSQVTASTNEQFF. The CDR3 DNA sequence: TGCGCCAGCAGCCAAGTAACAGCTTCTACGAATGAGCAGTTCTTC.